The 23 T cell receptor beta chains in this list originate from one sample, sequenced in a study of identical twins. TCRdb processed the 5' RACE reads anew with MiXCR; each CDR3 protein has one entry. The sample consists of 600,000 to 850,000 distinct CDR3 sequences, about 20% of them appearing once. These same records also appear under a second study, on T cells expressing NK-cell markers.

Sample: PBMCs. Every receptor here comes from a young woman in good health.

A few counts support this clonotype. The V gene is TRBV30, the J gene TRBJ2-2; D is unclear. V dropped 0 bases and J dropped 1 base, with 6 bases sitting between them. The CDR3 sequence is 14 residues long. Looked up from germline, CDR1 is GTSNPN and CDR2 is SVGIG (reference sequence). This CDR3 is CAWSVAVNTGELFF. For the CDR3, the DNA is TGTGCCTGGAGTGTTGCGGTGAACACCGGGGAGCTGTTTTTT.

V gene TRBV11-2 combines with J gene TRBJ1-1, with D tentatively TRBD1 (5 bases). The CDR3 extends over 14 amino acids. Germline CDR1 reads SGHAT; CDR2 reads FQNNGV. The V end was cut by 1 base, the J end by 4 bases, with 10 bases between. The CDR3 DNA reads as TGTGCCAGCAGCTTAGCTCCCAGGGTCACTGAAGCTTTCTTT. This codes for CASSLAPRVTEAFF.

The chain is built from TRBV29-1 and TRBJ1-5; TRBD1 matches at 10 bases. Trimming cost V 4 bases and J 11 bases; bases outside gene matches: 8. The CDR3 runs 13 residues. CDR1 SQVTM and CDR2 ANQGSEA come from the germline V gene. The CDR3 spells CSVGMGTGEAQHF. The DNA for the CDR3 is TGCAGCGTTGGAATGGGGACAGGGGAGGCCCAGCATTTT.

The chain carries TRBV6-1 and TRBJ1-3; D is unclear. CDR1 is MNHNS, CDR2 SASEGT, per germline. V lost 4 bases and J 0 bases, leaving 7 bases between the germline ends. This CDR3 contains 14 residues. The CDR3 sequence is CASSVSYSGNTIYF. CDR3 sequence (DNA): TGTGCCAGCAGTGTGAGCTACTCTGGAAACACCATATATTTT.

This clonotype appeared a few times. This chain connects TRBV20-1 to TRBJ2-3, with a tentative D call TRBD1 (5 bases). Trimming took off 1 base at V and 4 bases at J, with 12 bases between the two ends. There are 14 residues in the CDR3. Germline CDR1 is DFQATT and CDR2 is SNEGSKA (reference sequence). The CDR3 nucleotides are TGCAGTGCTAGAGGGCCCCAAGGGGCAGATACGCAGTATTTT. As protein: CSARGPQGADTQYF.

The V call is TRBV9, the J call TRBJ2-3; D remains ambiguous. Trimming pared 0 bases from V and 2 bases from J, leaving 10 bases between. The CDR3 is 15 amino acids. The V gene's germline CDR1 is SGDLS and CDR2 YYNGEE. This CDR3 reads CASSVAADLTDTQYF. The CDR3 coding sequence is TGTGCCAGCAGCGTAGCGGCGGATCTCACAGATACGCAGTATTTT. Combining the CDR3 with reference TRBV9 and TRBJ2-3 gives the whole variable domain DSGVTQTPKHLITATGQRVTLRCSPRSGDLSVYWYQQSLDQGLQFLIQYYNGEERAKGNILERFSAQQFPDLHSELNLSSLELGDSALYFCASSVAADLTDTQYFGPGTRLTVL.

The V gene is TRBV29-1, the J gene TRBJ2-1, with 13 nucleotides matching TRBD2. After removal of 6 bases from V and 4 bases from J, the junction contained 3 bases not matched to a gene. The germline V gene encodes CDR1 SQVTM and CDR2 ANQGSEA. This CDR3 spans 14 amino acids. CDR3 sequence reads: CSVGLAGPYNEQFF. The CDR3 DNA sequence: TGCAGCGTGGGACTAGCGGGACCGTACAATGAGCAGTTCTTC.

This clonotype was seen a few times. The DNA of the CDR3 is TGCGCCAGCAGCTCCCCGGACAGGTCCACTGAAGCTTTCTTT. This gives the protein CASSSPDRSTEAFF. J is TRBJ1-1 and V is TRBV5-1; 7 bases map to TRBD1. Germline lookup yields CDR1 SGHRS and CDR2 YFSETQ. CDR3 size: 14 residues. The V and J ends lost 3 bases and 4 bases, in that order; junction bases with no gene match: 6.

This clonotype came up a few times. The genes are TRBV15 and TRBJ2-7; 9 bases map to TRBD1. Per germline, CDR1 LNHNV and CDR2 YYDKDF (reference sequence). CDR3 length: 15 amino acids. With 3 bases clipped from V and 0 bases from J, the junction kept 3 bases outside the gene matches. The CDR3 region has the DNA TGTGCCACCAGCAGGGGACAGGGCCTCTCCTACGAGCAGTACTTC. Translating it yields CATSRGQGLSYEQYF. Full variable domain (outside the CDR3, taken from reference TRBV15 and TRBJ2-7): DAMVIQNPRYQVTQFGKPVTLSCSQTLNHNVMYWYQQKSSQAPKLLFHYYDKDFNNEADTPDNFQSRRPNTSFCFLDIRSPGLGDTAMYLCATSRGQGLSYEQYFGPGTRLTVT.

The rearrangement joins TRBV7-9 to TRBJ2-7; TRBD1 or TRBD2 may be the D gene (5 bases each). Germline-derived CDR1 and CDR2 are SEHNR and FQNEAQ (reference sequence). Deletions cut 5 bases from V and 4 bases from J, with 21 bases between. CDR3 size: 16 residues. The CDR3 here is CASSPIPGRERYEQYF. CDR3 DNA sequence: TGTGCCAGCAGCCCCATCCCTGGCAGGGAGCGATACGAGCAGTACTTC.

This clonotype was counted a few times. This sequence joins TRBV10-2 and TRBJ2-5; D not resolved. The ends were cut back, 2 bases at V and 4 bases at J, with 5 bases in the middle. The CDR3 has 12 residues. CDR1 and CDR2 from the germline V gene are WSHSY and SAAADI. The CDR3 bases are TGCGCCAGCAGTGAGGACGGAGAGACCCAGTACTTC. Translating gives CASSEDGETQYF.

This clonotype was counted between two and nine times. V and J are TRBV14 and TRBJ2-7, with D maybe TRBD2 (5 bases). The germline V gene encodes CDR1 SGHDN and CDR2 FVKESK. This CDR3 has 15 residues. V lost 4 bases and J 3 bases, leaving 16 bases between the germline ends. CDR3 residues: CASSPLGFMGYEQYF. The CDR3, as DNA: TGTGCCAGCAGCCCACTAGGGTTTATGGGCTACGAGCAGTACTTC.

This clonotype was recorded a few times. The V call is TRBV12-3 or TRBV12-4, the J call TRBJ2-2; TRBD1 aligns across 7 bases. The CDR3 spans 17 residues. Losses at the gene ends were 0 bases for V and 1 base for J; bases not matched to a gene: 5. The CDR3 region is CASSLAGQTMNTGELFF. The CDR3 coding sequence is TGTGCCAGCAGTTTAGCGGGACAGACTATGAACACCGGGGAGCTGTTTTTT.

This rearrangement joins TRBV6-2 or TRBV6-3 to TRBJ2-5, with D unclear. This CDR3 has 11 residues. The V gene lost 7 bases and the J gene lost 6 bases, with 9 bases spanning the gap. CDR1 MNHEY and CDR2 SVGEGT come from the germline V gene. CDR3 loop: CASTSDQTQYF. The CDR3 nucleotides are TGTGCCAGCACGTCCGACCAGACCCAGTACTTC.

This clonotype has just a few counts. The rearrangement uses TRBV7-9 and TRBJ2-5, with D maybe TRBD1 (6 bases). This CDR3 is built from 13 residues. Per the germline V gene, CDR1 is SEHNR and CDR2 is FQNEAQ (reference sequence). V lost 8 bases and J lost 1, with 11 bases in between. The CDR3 reads CASWGHFQETQYF. In DNA form, the CDR3 reads TGTGCCAGCTGGGGGCACTTCCAAGAGACCCAGTACTTC.

The V and J genes are TRBV27 and TRBJ2-6; D possibly uses TRBD1 or TRBD2 (5 bases each). CDR1 is MNHEY, CDR2 SMNVEV, per germline (reference sequence). The CDR3 spans 20 residues. V gave up 2 bases and J gave up 0 bases, with 20 bases separating them. The CDR3 DNA follows: TGTGCCAGCAGTTTAGGTATTGTTGGGGACGGTCGCTCTGGGGCCAACGTCCTGACTTTC. Its translation is CASSLGIVGDGRSGANVLTF.

CDR3 region: CSVEDVWTSKGYTF. DNA of the CDR3: TGCAGCGTTGAAGATGTCTGGACCTCGAAGGGCTACACCTTC. This chain connects TRBV29-1 to TRBJ1-2; no definite D call. The CDR3 spans 14 residues. The germline V and J ends were trimmed by 0 bases and 8 bases, with 16 bases remaining between them. Germline CDR1 reads SQVTM; CDR2 reads ANQGSEA. Full variable domain (rest looked up from reference TRBV29-1 and TRBJ1-2): SAVISQKPSRDICQRGTSLTIQCQVDSQVTMMFWYRQQPGQSLTLIATANQGSEATYESGFVIDKFPISRPNLTFSTLTVSNMSPEDSSIYLCSVEDVWTSKGYTFGSGTRLTVV.

The chain recombines TRBV3-1 with TRBJ1-6; D not certain. The length of the CDR3 is 14 residues. The V gene lost 0 bases and the J gene lost 7 bases, with 7 bases spanning the gap. Germline CDR1 is LGHDT and CDR2 is YNNKEL (reference sequence). The CDR3: CASSQDLRNSPLHF. For the CDR3, the DNA is TGTGCCAGCAGCCAAGATCTGAGAAATTCACCCCTCCACTTT.

The rearrangement links TRBV5-1 to TRBJ2-7; 11 bases are shared with TRBD1. This CDR3 spans 14 amino acids. Germline V gives CDR1 SGHRS, CDR2 YFSETQ. Trimming cost V 3 bases and J 6 bases; bases outside gene matches: 5. The CDR3 sequence is CASSWDRGTGEQYF. The CDR3 DNA is TGCGCCAGCAGCTGGGACAGGGGGACGGGCGAGCAGTACTTC.

The genes are TRBV3-1 and TRBJ2-1; 7 bases fit TRBD2. CDR1 LGHDT and CDR2 YNNKEL come from the germline V gene (reference sequence). This CDR3 is 15 amino acids long. V trimming: 5 bases; J trimming: 6 bases; junction bases outside the gene matches: 10. CDR3 in amino acids: CASSIPGGGSNEQFF. The CDR3 coding sequence is TGTGCCAGCAGCATTCCGGGCGGGGGAAGCAATGAGCAGTTCTTC.

The sample holds a few counts of this clonotype. The chain has TRBV24-1 and TRBJ2-1; a weak D match, TRBD2 (6 bases). Trimming left V 3 bases short and J 7 bases short, with 12 bases between. This CDR3 has 14 amino acids. The germline V gene has CDR1 KGHDR and CDR2 SFDVKD. The chain's CDR3 is CATSDVMSGNEQFF. In nucleotides, the CDR3 is TGTGCCACCAGTGATGTCATGAGCGGGAATGAGCAGTTCTTC.

The chain joins TRBV12-3 or TRBV12-4 to TRBJ2-7; D unresolved. The CDR3 contains 13 residues. Trimming removed 3 bases at V and 6 bases at J, with 12 bases between. This CDR3 reads CASSLIGRLEQYF. CDR3 sequence (DNA): TGTGCCAGCAGTTTGATAGGGCGACTCGAGCAGTACTTC.

This clonotype was recorded a few times. The chain joins TRBV27 to TRBJ1-6; D gene ambiguous. The V gene lost 6 bases and the J gene lost 0 bases, with 15 bases spanning the gap. From germline, CDR1 is MNHEY and CDR2 SMNVEV (reference sequence). CDR3 length: 17 amino acids. The CDR3 protein is CASSPTWASSYNSPLHF. The CDR3 DNA follows: TGTGCCAGCAGCCCAACTTGGGCGAGCTCCTATAATTCACCCCTCCACTTT.